This T cell receptor (beta chain) was captured by sequencing in a study of cytomegalovirus exposure and HLA in healthy donors. On the study more broadly: Per a later analysis, the 666 first-cohort and 95 to 150 validation repertoires shared one platform. Study results and caveats: In vitro, three CMV-associated chains proved specific for CMV antigens. Rare TCR sequences dominated, though some public TCRs recurred in many donors.

Sequencing was performed with immunoSEQ multiplex PCR; in TCRdb, only in-frame clones are kept and a portion is missing. Of around 60,000 clones listed, about nine tenths are singletons. In its sample, this clone was seen once. Its specificity is unknown. CDR1 and CDR2 from the germline V gene are SGHRS and YFSETQ. The V and J ends lost 4 bases and 3 bases respectively, with 10 bases between them. The CDR3 covers 13 residues. Sequenced: PBMCs. This receptor was identified in a man in his late teens or twenties in good health and CMV-seronegative. The rearrangement uses TRBV5-1 and TRBJ2-5; TRBD1 is a possible D gene (6 bases). The CDR3 protein is CASSVDSEETQYF. The CDR3 coding sequence is TGCGCCAGCAGCGTGGACAGTGAAGAGACCCAGTACTTC.